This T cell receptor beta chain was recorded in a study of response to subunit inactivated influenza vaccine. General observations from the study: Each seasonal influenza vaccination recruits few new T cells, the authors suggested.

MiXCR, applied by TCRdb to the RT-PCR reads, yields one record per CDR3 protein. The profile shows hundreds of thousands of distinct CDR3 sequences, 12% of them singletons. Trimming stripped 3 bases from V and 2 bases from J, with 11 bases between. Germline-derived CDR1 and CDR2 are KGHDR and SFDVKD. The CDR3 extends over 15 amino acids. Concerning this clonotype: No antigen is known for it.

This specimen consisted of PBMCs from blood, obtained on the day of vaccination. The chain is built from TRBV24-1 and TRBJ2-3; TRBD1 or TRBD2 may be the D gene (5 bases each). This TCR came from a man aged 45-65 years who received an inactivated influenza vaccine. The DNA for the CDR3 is TGTGCCACCAGTGATCTCCGGGACCCCACAGATACGCAGTATTTT. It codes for CATSDLRDPTDTQYF.